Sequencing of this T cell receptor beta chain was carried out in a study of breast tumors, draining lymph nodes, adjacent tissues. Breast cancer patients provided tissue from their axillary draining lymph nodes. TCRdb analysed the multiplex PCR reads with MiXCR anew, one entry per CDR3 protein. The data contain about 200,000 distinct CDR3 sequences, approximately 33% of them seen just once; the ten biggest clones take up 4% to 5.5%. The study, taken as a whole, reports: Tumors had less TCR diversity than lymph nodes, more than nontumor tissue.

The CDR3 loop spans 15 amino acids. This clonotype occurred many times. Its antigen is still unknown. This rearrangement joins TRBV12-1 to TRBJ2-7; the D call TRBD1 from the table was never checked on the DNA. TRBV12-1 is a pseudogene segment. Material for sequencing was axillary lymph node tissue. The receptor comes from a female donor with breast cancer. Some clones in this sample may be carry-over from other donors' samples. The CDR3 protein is CASSSGPRASYEQYF. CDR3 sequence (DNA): TGTGCCAGCAGCTCCGGCCCCCGAGCGTCCTACGAGCAGTACTTC.